The next 9 T cell receptor beta chains were all read from a single sample in a study of blood T cell repertoires in COVID-19. The data were produced by immunoSEQ multiplex PCR, yet TCRdb's version contains in-frame clones alone and is incomplete. The sample holds 100,000 or so clones, 65% to 80% seen once. The sample consisted of peripheral blood. These receptors were obtained from a woman in her seventies with acute or convalescent COVID-19.

This clone was counted a few times. The CDR3 loop reads CAISESLETQYF. The CDR3 bases are TGTGCCATCAGTGAGTCCCTCGAGACCCAGTACTTC. The chain employs TRBV10-3 and TRBJ2-5; D remains unclear. The germline V gene encodes CDR1 ENHRY and CDR2 SYGVKD. CDR3 length equals 12 residues. V shed 0 bases and J shed 5 bases, with 4 bases lying between them.

The chain links TRBV10-3 to TRBJ2-5; 10 nucleotides align to TRBD1. The CDR3 has 12 residues. The V gene end was trimmed by 9 bases and the J gene end by 2 bases; junction bases not matched to a gene: 0. Germline V gives CDR1 ENHRY, CDR2 SYGVKD. CDR3: CAMDRGQETQYF. The CDR3 DNA is TGTGCCATGGACAGGGGGCAAGAGACCCAGTACTTC.

V usage is TRBV29-1 and J usage is TRBJ1-1; a weak D match, TRBD1 (6 bases). The CDR3 spans 14 residues. Germline lookup yields CDR1 SQVTM and CDR2 ANQGSEA. V was cut by 6 bases and J by 1 base, with 15 bases left in between. The CDR3 DNA sequence: TGCAGCGTAGCCTCCGGGACAACGAACACTGAAGCTTTCTTT. Protein: CSVASGTTNTEAFF.

The chain recombines TRBV5-6 with TRBJ1-5; tentatively, D is TRBD1 (6 bases). V shed 2 bases and J shed 7 bases, with 22 bases lying between them. Germline V CDR1 and CDR2: SGHDT, YYEEEE. The CDR3 runs to 17 residues. For the CDR3, the DNA is TGTGCCAGCAGCTTTTTTCCACCCGGGGGGCGGGGGCAGCCCCAGCATTTT. Protein: CASSFFPPGGRGQPQHF. Using reference TRBV5-6 and TRBJ1-5 for the parts outside the CDR3, the full variable domain is DAGVTQSPTHLIKTRGQQVTLRCSPKSGHDTVSWYQQALGQGPQFIFQYYEEEERQRGNFPDRFSGHQFPNYSSELNVNALLLGDSALYLCASSFFPPGGRGQPQHFGDGTRLSIL.

On this clone: Other DNA sequences from this sample encode an identical CDR3 as well. V and J are TRBV19 and TRBJ2-5; 9 bases match TRBD2. CDR3 length equals 14 residues. CDR1 LNHDA and CDR2 SQIVND come from the germline V gene (reference sequence). The V segment lost 4 bases and the J segment 1 base; nucleotides outside the gene matches: 1. The CDR3 DNA reads TGTGCCAGTAGTAGCGGGGGGGTCCAAGAGACCCAGTACTTC. Its protein is CASSSGGVQETQYF.

V and J are TRBV5-4 and TRBJ2-5; 8 nucleotides match TRBD1. This CDR3 contains 17 residues. Germline CDR1 reads SGHNT; CDR2 reads YYREEE (reference sequence). Trimming at V came to 1 base and at J to 1 base, leaving 9 bases not matched to a gene. This chain's CDR3 is CASSLFPRQGTQETQYF. The DNA for the CDR3 is TGTGCCAGCAGCTTGTTCCCGCGACAGGGGACCCAAGAGACCCAGTACTTC. Full variable domain (remainder filled in from reference TRBV5-4 and TRBJ2-5): ETGVTQSPTHLIKTRGQQVTLRCSSQSGHNTVSWYQQALGQGPQFIFQYYREEENGRGNFPPRFSGLQFPNYSSELNVNALELDDSALYLCASSLFPRQGTQETQYFGPGTRLLVL.

The gene calls are TRBV6-1 and TRBJ2-5; 8 bases fit TRBD2. After removal of 3 bases from V and 0 bases from J, the junction contained 3 bases not matched to a gene. The CDR3 extends over 15 amino acids. Germline V gene data show CDR1 as MNHNS and CDR2 as SASEGT. DNA of the CDR3: TGTGCCAGCAGTGAGATCGGGGGGGACCAAGAGACCCAGTACTTC. Translation gives CASSEIGGDQETQYF.

This chain links TRBV5-1 with TRBJ1-1; TRBD1 matches at 7 bases. The germline V gene has CDR1 SGHRS and CDR2 YFSETQ. Germline trimming cut 4 bases from V and 3 bases from J; bases unmatched to any gene: 6. This CDR3 spans 14 amino acids. The CDR3, as DNA: TGCGCCAGCAGCGAGCAGGGGGAATACACTGAAGCTTTCTTT. Translation: CASSEQGEYTEAFF.

J is TRBJ2-6 and V is TRBV10-3, with 10 bases that match TRBD1. The V and J ends lost 6 bases and 0 bases, in that order; junction bases with no gene match: 5. This CDR3 is built from 17 residues. Germline V lookup: CDR1 ENHRY, CDR2 SYGVKD. The CDR3 here is CAISPGTGVSGANVLTF. In nucleotides, the CDR3 is TGTGCCATCAGCCCCGGGACAGGGGTCTCTGGGGCCAACGTCCTGACTTTC.